These T cell receptor beta chains were read from a single sample in a study of blood T cell repertoires in COVID-19. Repertoires were generated with immunoSEQ multiplex PCR, while TCRdb's copy carries only in-frame clones and drops some. The sample shows 120,000 or so clones, around 87% of them seen only once. Sequencing was done on a sample of peripheral blood. These receptors all come from a woman aged 60-75 years with acute or convalescent COVID-19. Both conserved end residues are part of each CDR3. Fields, in order: clone size, V gene, J gene, D gene, CDR3 DNA, CDR3 protein. The D gene is left open where the match is weak. A row's size may be missing; if present it is once, few, many or a size class.

size: -
V: TRBV5-4
J: TRBJ1-4
D: -
DNA: TGTGCCAGCAGCTTGGACCCAGCTGGGAGGACAACTAATGAAAAACTGTTTTTT
CDR3: CASSLDPAGRTTNEKLFF

size: few
V: TRBV5-1
J: TRBJ1-4
D: TRBD1
DNA: TGCGCCAGCAGCTACGGGACAGGCGTAACTAATGAAAAACTGTTTTTT
CDR3: CASSYGTGVTNEKLFF

size: -
V: TRBV19
J: TRBJ1-2
D: TRBD1
DNA: TGTGCCAGTAGTTCCTTGGACAGGGACGGTGGCTACACCTTC
CDR3: CASSSLDRDGGYTF

size: few
V: TRBV9
J: TRBJ1-3
D: -
DNA: TGTGCCAGCAGCGGGGCCGGGATTAGTACTGGAAACACCATATATTTT
CDR3: CASSGAGISTGNTIYF

size: -
V: TRBV6-5
J: TRBJ2-1
D: TRBD2
DNA: TGTGCCAGCAGTAAGCGGGAGGGCCTATACAATGAGCAGTTCTTC
CDR3: CASSKREGLYNEQFF

size: -
V: TRBV4-1
J: TRBJ1-2
D: -
DNA: TGCGCCAGCAGCCAAGATAAGGACAACCCTTATGGCTACACCTTC
CDR3: CASSQDKDNPYGYTF

size: -
V: TRBV6-1
J: TRBJ1-5
D: TRBD1
DNA: TGTGCCAGCAGCCTCACAGGGGTCAATCAGCCCCAGCATTTT
CDR3: CASSLTGVNQPQHF

size: -
V: TRBV4-2
J: TRBJ1-5
D: TRBD1
DNA: TGTGCCAGCAGCTCGGTCCAGGACAGGGGGCAAAATCAGCCCCAGCATTTT
CDR3: CASSSVQDRGQNQPQHF

size: -
V: TRBV29-1
J: TRBJ1-2
D: TRBD1
DNA: TGCAGCGTTCGACAGGGAACCTATGGCTACACCTTC
CDR3: CSVRQGTYGYTF

size: -
V: TRBV10-3
J: TRBJ1-5
D: -
DNA: TGTGCCATCAGTGCGGAGGGTGGCAATCAGCCCCAGCATTTT
CDR3: CAISAEGGNQPQHF

size: -
V: TRBV6-6
J: TRBJ2-1
D: -
DNA: TGTGCCAGCAGCTCAAGTGAGAGACAGTCCTACAATGAGCAGTTCTTC
CDR3: CASSSSERQSYNEQFF

size: once
V: TRBV19
J: TRBJ2-1
D: TRBD2
DNA: TGTGCCAGTAGTATAAATCCGGGACTAGCGGGAGTTGGTAATGAGCAGTTCTTC
CDR3: CASSINPGLAGVGNEQFF

size: -
V: TRBV5-1
J: TRBJ2-2
D: TRBD2
DNA: TGCGCCAGCAGGCGGGAGGGCACGAACACCGGGGAGCTGTTTTTT
CDR3: CASRREGTNTGELFF

size: -
V: TRBV3-1/TRBV3-2
J: TRBJ1-3
D: -
DNA: TGTGCCAGCAGCCAAGTAATTCTCTCTGGAAACACCATATATTTT
CDR3: CASSQVILSGNTIYF

size: -
V: TRBV27
J: TRBJ1-5
D: -
DNA: TGTGCCAGCAGTTTTAGGGGTCAGCCCCAGCATTTT
CDR3: CASSFRGQPQHF

size: -
V: TRBV6-6
J: TRBJ2-5
D: -
DNA: TGTGCCAGCAGTCGACAAAGGAGGCAAGAGACCCAGTACTTC
CDR3: CASSRQRRQETQYF

size: -
V: TRBV7-9
J: TRBJ2-2
D: -
DNA: TGTGCCAGCAGCTTTTATCTGACGGGGACCGGGGAGCTGTTTTTT
CDR3: CASSFYLTGTGELFF

size: -
V: TRBV2
J: TRBJ2-2
D: -
DNA: TGTGCCAGCAGTACCTGGGGCTACACCGGGGAGCTGTTTTTT
CDR3: CASSTWGYTGELFF

size: -
V: TRBV27
J: TRBJ1-1
D: -
DNA: TGTGCCAGCAGTCCCATGACCCCCCGGGGGACTGAAGCTTTCTTT
CDR3: CASSPMTPRGTEAFF

size: few
V: TRBV4-2
J: TRBJ1-3
D: -
DNA: TGTGCCAGCAGCCAGGGGGCAGGCGGGCCTGGAAACACCATATATTTT
CDR3: CASSQGAGGPGNTIYF

size: few
V: TRBV28
J: TRBJ1-2
D: -
DNA: TGTGCCAGCAGTCTAAGTCACCCCGGCGGCTATGGCTACACCTTC
CDR3: CASSLSHPGGYGYTF

size: -
V: TRBV24-1
J: TRBJ1-6
D: TRBD1
DNA: TGTGCCACCAGTCACGGCAGGGGGAATTCACCCCTCCACTTT
CDR3: CATSHGRGNSPLHF

size: -
V: TRBV6-5
J: TRBJ1-2
D: -
DNA: TGTGCCAGCACTCAAGGGTGGGGGGGATATGGCTACACCTTC
CDR3: CASTQGWGGYGYTF

size: -
V: TRBV5-1
J: TRBJ1-2
D: -
DNA: TGCGCCAGCAGCCACGGACAGAACTATGGCTACACCTTC
CDR3: CASSHGQNYGYTF